This is a list of T cell receptor beta chains from one sample in a study of T cells in Graves' hyperthyroidism and ophthalmopathy. TCRdb called the multiplex PCR reads again in MiXCR, with one record for every CDR3 protein. The sample lists hundreds of thousands of distinct CDR3 sequences, approximately 36% occurring once. The sample consisted of blood. These receptors were obtained from a woman between 40 and 50 years old with Graves' hyperthyroidism. The CDR3 runs from the conserved cysteine through the conserved F or W. A D gene is named only where the DNA matches it firmly. Expanded clones get a size class; other rows say once, few or many, or leave the size out.

cdr3_aa,cdr3_nt,d_call,clone_size,v_call,j_call
CSAPDRESWSNTEAFF,TGCAGTGCCCCGGACAGGGAATCTTGGTCGAACACTGAAGCTTTCTTT,TRBD1,-,TRBV20-1,TRBJ1-1
CASSPSPDTYEQYF,TGTGCCAGCAGTCCATCCCCAGACACCTACGAGCAGTACTTC,-,-,TRBV28,TRBJ2-7
CASKGAGGADTGELFF,TGTGCCAGCAAGGGGGCAGGGGGCGCTGACACCGGGGAGCTGTTTTTT,TRBD1,-,TRBV7-2,TRBJ2-2
CAISGTGSNSPLHF,TGTGCCATCAGCGGGACGGGGAGTAATTCACCCCTCCACTTT,-,-,TRBV10-3,TRBJ1-6
CAISDSAVRLNQPQHF,TGTGCCATCAGTGACTCCGCAGTCCGACTCAATCAGCCCCAGCATTTT,-,many,TRBV10-3,TRBJ1-5
CASSPMGPSEKLFF,TGTGCCAGCAGCCCGATGGGTCCGTCTGAAAAACTGTTTTTT,-,few,TRBV7-8,TRBJ1-4
CASNLDRADTEAFF,TGCGCCAGTAACCTGGACAGGGCAGACACTGAAGCTTTCTTT,TRBD1,many,TRBV5-1,TRBJ1-1
CAISEAGEETQYF,TGTGCCATCAGTGAGGCCGGGGAAGAGACCCAGTACTTC,-,-,TRBV10-3,TRBJ2-5
CASSRKRESGANVLTF,TGTGCCAGCAGCAGAAAAAGGGAATCTGGGGCCAACGTCCTGACTTTC,-,-,TRBV9,TRBJ2-6
CANRLRDEQYF,TGTGCTAACCGCCTACGGGACGAGCAGTACTTC,-,many,TRBV7-7,TRBJ2-7
CASSRIDRTRTKNTGELFF,TGTGCCAGCAGCCGAATAGACAGGACCCGTACCAAGAACACCGGGGAGCTGTTTTTT,-,-,TRBV7-3,TRBJ2-2
CASSLGDRGTHF,TGTGCCAGCAGCCTAGGGGACAGGGGGACCCACTTC,TRBD1,-,TRBV13,TRBJ1-2
CASSLGSAGRSYEQYF,TGTGCCAGCAGCTTAGGCTCGGCAGGGAGATCCTACGAGCAGTACTTC,-,few,TRBV13,TRBJ2-7
CASSIDTGLNNQPQHF,TGTGCCAGCAGCATAGACACGGGGCTCAACAATCAGCCCCAGCATTTT,-,many,TRBV7-2,TRBJ1-5
CASSLVQGSYTEAFF,TGTGCCAGCAGTTTGGTTCAGGGCTCATACACTGAAGCTTTCTTT,-,few,TRBV27,TRBJ1-1
CASSLLTGGGNTEAFF,TGTGCCAGCAGTCTTTTGACAGGGGGCGGTAACACTGAAGCTTTCTTT,TRBD1,-,TRBV12-3/TRBV12-4,TRBJ1-1
CASSFDSGGRTGELFF,TGTGCCAGCAGTTTTGACTCGGGGGGGAGGACCGGGGAGCTGTTTTTT,TRBD2,once,TRBV10-3,TRBJ2-2
CASSLGMVTEAFF,TGTGCCAGCAGCTTAGGGATGGTCACTGAAGCTTTCTTT,-,medium-sized,TRBV7-2,TRBJ1-1
CASSLAQGSEAFF,TGTGCCAGCAGCTTAGCGCAAGGGAGTGAAGCTTTCTTT,-,many,TRBV7-9,TRBJ1-1
CASSLAARTYEQYF,TGTGCCAGCAGCTTAGCAGCTCGTACCTACGAGCAGTACTTC,-,many,TRBV7-2,TRBJ2-7
CASSEFGTGGRTEAFF,TGTGCCAGCAGTGAATTTGGGACAGGGGGACGCACTGAAGCTTTCTTT,TRBD1,many,TRBV25-1,TRBJ1-1
CASSLQGAVDGYTF,TGTGCCAGCAGCCTACAGGGGGCCGTCGATGGCTACACCTTC,TRBD1,-,TRBV6-6,TRBJ1-2
CASRANTGTGIRKLFF,TGTGCCAGCAGGGCCAACACAGGGACAGGGATCCGAAAACTGTTTTTT,TRBD1,-,TRBV2,TRBJ1-4
CASSVGGAGEDYGYTF,TGTGCCAGCAGCGTTGGGGGCGCAGGAGAGGACTATGGCTACACCTTC,-,few,TRBV9,TRBJ1-2
CASSQEPLRDRRQETQYF,TGTGCCAGCAGCCAAGAGCCCCTCCGGGACAGGAGACAAGAGACCCAGTACTTC,TRBD1,many,TRBV4-2,TRBJ2-5
CASSIEQGYYGYTF,TGTGCCAGTAGTATCGAGCAGGGGTACTATGGCTACACCTTC,-,many,TRBV19,TRBJ1-2
CASSARWPRTGAFF,TGTGCCAGTAGTGCAAGATGGCCTAGAACTGGAGCTTTCTTT,-,once,TRBV19,TRBJ1-1
CASSLENGGFNQPQHF,TGTGCCAGCAGCTTAGAAAATGGGGGTTTCAATCAGCCCCAGCATTTT,-,many,TRBV7-8,TRBJ1-5
CSVERPPRRELFF,TGCAGCGTTGAAAGACCCCCGCGGAGGGAGCTGTTTTTT,-,-,TRBV29-1,TRBJ2-2
CASSSGLGLVGQYF,TGTGCCAGCAGCTCCGGGTTAGGATTGGTGGGGCAGTACTTC,-,many,TRBV7-9,TRBJ2-7
CAWNGGQGNEKLFF,TGTGCCTGGAATGGCGGACAGGGTAATGAAAAACTGTTTTTT,TRBD1,-,TRBV19,TRBJ1-4
CASAPDRARANVLTF,TGTGCCAGCGCCCCAGACCGCGCTCGGGCCAACGTCCTGACTTTC,-,-,TRBV7-3,TRBJ2-6
CARPPGQYGYTF,TGTGCTAGACCCCCGGGGCAGTATGGCTACACCTTC,-,-,TRBV10-3,TRBJ1-2
CASSPAFRQGVSTIYF,TGCGCCAGCAGCCCGGCCTTTCGACAGGGGGTTTCGACCATATATTTT,TRBD1,-,TRBV5-1,TRBJ1-3
CASSFGWAGVNYGYTF,TGTGCCAGTAGTTTCGGGTGGGCGGGAGTTAACTATGGCTACACCTTC,-,-,TRBV19,TRBJ1-2
CASSQGTGGINYEQYF,TGCGCCAGCAGCCAAGGGACAGGGGGAATAAACTACGAGCAGTACTTC,TRBD1,-,TRBV4-1,TRBJ2-7
CASSAGQGSPLHF,TGTGCCAGCTCAGCAGGGCAGGGTTCACCCCTCCACTTT,-,-,TRBV7-8,TRBJ1-6
CASIGPAQETQYF,TGTGCCAGCATCGGGCCGGCACAAGAGACCCAGTACTTC,-,many,TRBV2,TRBJ2-5
CASSARVPTQYF,TGTGCCAGCAGCGCTCGGGTCCCTACGCAGTATTTT,-,-,TRBV7-2,TRBJ2-3
CASSLGRAGNQPQHF,TGTGCCAGCAGCTTAGGCAGGGCGGGCAATCAGCCCCAGCATTTT,-,many,TRBV7-8,TRBJ1-5
CASSSSPTFTEDYGYTF,TGTGCCAGCAGCTCCAGCCCTACCTTCACTGAGGACTATGGCTACACCTTC,-,-,TRBV7-9,TRBJ1-2
CATLGTRGYGGYTF,TGTGCCACCCTCGGGACGAGGGGCTACGGTGGCTACACCTTC,-,-,TRBV10-3,TRBJ1-2
CASSLSRGRSFMNTEAFF,TGTGCCAGCAGTTTGTCGAGGGGGCGAAGCTTCATGAACACTGAAGCTTTCTTT,TRBD1,few,TRBV11-2,TRBJ1-1
CASSWNGQGYNQPQHF,TGTGCCAGCAGTTGGAACGGACAGGGGTACAATCAGCCCCAGCATTTT,TRBD1,few,TRBV12-3/TRBV12-4,TRBJ1-5
CASSQEANRGYTF,TGCGCCAGCAGCCAAGAAGCGAATCGGGGCTACACCTTC,-,-,TRBV4-1,TRBJ1-2
CASSLATGENGYTF,TGTGCCAGCAGCTTAGCTACAGGAGAGAATGGCTACACCTTC,-,-,TRBV7-9,TRBJ1-2
CASRGEVGNTIYF,TGTGCCAGCAGGGGGGAGGTAGGAAACACCATATATTTT,-,-,TRBV12-3/TRBV12-4,TRBJ1-3
CASSSSGTGELFF,TGTGCCAGCAGTTCCTCGGGGACCGGGGAGCTGTTTTTT,-,many,TRBV6-4,TRBJ2-2
CASTPTGGRELFF,TGCGCCAGCACCCCAACAGGGGGAAGGGAGCTGTTTTTT,TRBD1,many,TRBV10-1,TRBJ2-2
CAISESEGSYGYTF,TGTGCCATCAGTGAGTCGGAAGGGTCCTATGGCTACACCTTC,-,-,TRBV10-3,TRBJ1-2
CASSPNIRTGGNEQYF,TGTGCCAGCAGCCCCAACATAAGGACAGGGGGCAACGAGCAGTACTTC,TRBD1,-,TRBV7-8,TRBJ2-7
CSARDPLGVLYGYTF,TGCAGTGCTAGAGATCCCTTAGGGGTGTTATATGGCTACACCTTC,-,-,TRBV20-1,TRBJ1-2
CASSRAWSSGNTIYF,TGTGCCAGTAGTCGGGCATGGAGCTCTGGAAACACCATATATTTT,-,many,TRBV19,TRBJ1-3
CASSYSEAGGPYEQYF,TGTGCCAGCAGTTACTCTGAAGCGGGGGGCCCCTACGAGCAGTACTTC,TRBD2,few,TRBV7-2,TRBJ2-7
CASSQDLGVGDTF,TGTGCCAGCAGCCAAGATTTAGGGGTTGGGGACACCTTC,-,-,TRBV3-1,TRBJ1-2
CASSIGTGGMILGGNTIYF,TGTGCCAGTAGTATCGGGACAGGGGGCATGATTTTGGGTGGAAACACCATATATTTT,TRBD1,-,TRBV19,TRBJ1-3
CASADAPTASYEQYF,TGTGCCAGTGCCGATGCGCCGACAGCATCCTACGAGCAGTACTTC,-,few,TRBV2,TRBJ2-7